Each of the 30 T cell receptor beta chains below was sequenced from the same sample in a study of molecular identifiers for immune sequencing clone quantification. TCRdb reprocessed the PCR reads with MiXCR, giving one entry per CDR3 protein. This table has approximately 500,000 distinct CDR3 sequences, about a quarter appearing once. The specimen was naive CD8+ T cells from blood, with Jurkat cell RNA spiked in. Specified subset: FACS-sorted CD8+CD4-CCR7+CD45RA+ naive T cells. The receptors were sampled from a human donor in good health. Some libraries in this study had Jurkat cell RNA spiked in.

The rearrangement joins TRBV19 to TRBJ1-5; tentative D call: TRBD1 (6 bases). Trimming cost V 10 bases and J 0 bases, with 10 bases left between them. The length of the CDR3 is 13 residues. In germline, CDR1 is LNHDA, CDR2 SQIVND (reference sequence). The CDR3 DNA is TGTGCCACCGGGACACTTAGCAATCAGCCCCAGCATTTT. Translating gives CATGTLSNQPQHF.

The rearrangement links TRBV4-3 to TRBJ2-1; D unresolved. Germline CDR1 is LGHNA and CDR2 is YSLEER. V was shortened by 1 base and J by 5 bases, with 9 bases between the two germline ends. This CDR3 is built from 14 residues. CDR3 nucleotides: TGCGCCAGCAGCCAAGCGACATCTCACAATGAGCAGTTCTTC. Its protein product is CASSQATSHNEQFF.

This clonotype was observed a few times. The chain combines TRBV27 with TRBJ2-7; tentatively, D is TRBD1 (7 bases). The CDR3 sequence is 14 residues long. V lost 6 bases and J 1 base, leaving 13 bases between the germline ends. Germline CDR1 and CDR2: MNHEY and SMNVEV (reference sequence). The CDR3 DNA follows: TGTGCCAGCAGGATGGGGGGACAGTCCTACGAGCAGTACTTC. This sequence encodes CASRMGGQSYEQYF.

This clonotype was seen many times. This chain links TRBV6-5 with TRBJ1-1; D unresolved. V gave up 0 bases and J gave up 5 bases, with 19 bases separating them. The CDR3 sequence is 17 residues long. CDR1 is MNHEY, CDR2 SVGAGI, per germline. CDR3 nucleotides: TGTGCCAGCAGTTACTCGATTCCATACGGGCCGGATACTGAAGCTTTCTTT. This translates into CASSYSIPYGPDTEAFF.

As regards this clonotype: Sequence at one end of the junction differs from germline and may be a read error. The V and J genes are TRBV13 and TRBJ1-4; D is possibly TRBD1 (6 bases). The CDR3 has 14 amino acids. CDR1 is PRHDT, CDR2 FYEKMQ, per germline (reference sequence). The CDR3 spells CATRGGQADEKLVF. DNA of the CDR3: TGTGCCACCCGCGGGGGGCAGGCTGATGAAAAACTGGTTTTT.

This clonotype has only a few counts. V and J are TRBV28 and TRBJ1-5; D call uncertain. Trimming cost V 8 bases and J 2 bases, with 13 bases left between them. This CDR3 is 14 amino acids long. CDR1 and CDR2 from the germline V gene are MDHEN and SYDVKM. The CDR3 protein is CASLWTVGNQPQHF. CDR3 nucleotides: TGTGCCAGCCTATGGACCGTTGGCAATCAGCCCCAGCATTTT.

This clonotype showed up just a few times. A much larger clonotype is one base distant, so this may be a read error. This chain joins TRBV7-2 and TRBJ2-1; possible D gene TRBD1, 6 bases. Germline CDR1 and CDR2: SGHTA and FQGNSA. This CDR3 comprises 15 residues. The CDR3 bases are TGTGCCAGCAGCTTTAGGGGGAGCTCCTACAATGAGCAGGTCTTC. This sequence encodes CASSFRGSSYNEQVF.

This clonotype was picked up a small number of times. This chain links TRBV11-2 with TRBJ2-7, with 7 nucleotides matching TRBD1. Germline V gives CDR1 SGHAT, CDR2 FQNNGV. After removal of 5 bases from V and 2 bases from J, the junction contained 9 bases not matched to a gene. CDR3 length: 15 amino acids. In DNA, the CDR3 is TGTGCCAGCAGCACCCGCACGGGGACAGCCTACGAGCAGTACTTC. Amino acids: CASSTRTGTAYEQYF.

This clonotype came up many times. The rearrangement links TRBV14 to TRBJ2-7; the D is unclear. The germline CDR1 and CDR2 sequences are SGHDN and FVKESK. This CDR3 has 13 amino acids. The V end lost 0 bases, the J end lost 7 bases, and 10 bases lay between the germline ends. CDR3 sequence (DNA): TGTGCCAGCAGCCAAGAGACCCCGTTGGAGCAGTACTTC. It is translated as CASSQETPLEQYF.

J is TRBJ2-1 and V is TRBV29-1; TRBD2 matches 8 bases. After removal of 4 bases from V and 5 bases from J, the junction contained 16 bases not matched to a gene. From germline, CDR1 is SQVTM and CDR2 ANQGSEA. CDR3 length equals 17 residues. CDR3 sequence: CSVVFFPGGRSDNEQFF. Written as DNA, the CDR3 is TGCAGCGTTGTGTTTTTCCCGGGCGGGAGGAGTGACAATGAGCAGTTCTTC.

This clonotype was counted ten times or more. The chain employs TRBV5-1 and TRBJ2-7; a possible D gene is TRBD2 (7 bases). The V end lost 0 bases, the J end lost 5 bases, and 21 bases lay between the germline ends. The CDR3 covers 17 residues. From germline, CDR1 is SGHRS and CDR2 YFSETQ. Here the CDR3 DNA reads TGCGCCAGCAGCTTGGCCGTGGGGGGCGGGAGCGTAAACGAGCAGTACTTC. Translated: CASSLAVGGGSVNEQYF.

The chain combines TRBV6-2 or TRBV6-3 with TRBJ2-2; D tentatively fits TRBD1 or TRBD2 (5 bases each). The CDR3 extends over 10 amino acids. Germline CDR1 reads MNHEY; CDR2 reads SVGEGT. V was trimmed by 6 bases and J by 11 bases, leaving 7 bases between them. The DNA of the CDR3 is TGTGCCAGCAGAGGGACCGAGCTGTTTTTT. Protein product: CASRGTELFF.

This clonotype was counted many times. CDR3 bases: TGTGCCAGCAGTTCCCCGGGACAGGGGTACGAGACCCAGTACTTC. This sequence encodes CASSSPGQGYETQYF. The chain recombines TRBV6-6 with TRBJ2-5; TRBD1 agrees at 10 bases. J lost 5 bases, V lost 4 bases, and 7 bases had no gene match. Germline V gives CDR1 MNHNY, CDR2 SVGAGI (reference sequence). The CDR3 length is 15 residues.

This clonotype was seen a few times. V and J are TRBV6-6 and TRBJ1-1; D is uncertain. Trimming shortened V by 4 bases and J by 3 bases, and 9 bases separated the two germline ends. Germline CDR1 reads MNHNY; CDR2 reads SVGAGI (reference sequence). The CDR3 sequence is 13 residues long. This CDR3 reads CASSSRQYTEAFF. The CDR3 nucleotides read TGTGCCAGCAGTTCCAGACAATACACTGAAGCTTTCTTT.

In its sample, this clonotype was seen many times. This chain connects TRBV5-4 to TRBJ2-7; TRBD2 aligns across 9 bases. This CDR3 spans 14 amino acids. Per germline, CDR1 SGHNT and CDR2 YYREEE (reference sequence). V lost 6 bases to trimming and J lost 5 bases; unmatched junction nucleotides: 9. CDR3 in amino acids: CASTSGTSLHEQYF. CDR3 sequence (DNA): TGTGCCAGCACCTCCGGGACTAGCCTCCACGAGCAGTACTTC.

The rearrangement links TRBV7-9 to TRBJ2-1; D may be TRBD2 (7 bases). Trimming pared 3 bases from V and 4 bases from J, leaving 19 bases between. CDR3 length: 17 residues. The germline gives CDR1 SEHNR, CDR2 FQNEAQ (reference sequence). The CDR3: CASSFGDAGAAYNEQFF. DNA of the CDR3: TGTGCCAGCAGCTTCGGGGACGCGGGGGCAGCTTACAATGAGCAGTTCTTC.

This clonotype was seen ten or more times. The chain recombines TRBV7-6 with TRBJ2-3; TRBD2 agrees at 11 bases. The CDR3 has 18 residues. Germline-derived CDR1 and CDR2 are SGHVS and FNYEAQ. V shed 5 bases, J shed 3 bases, and the junction held 13 bases outside the gene matches. CDR3 nucleotides: TGTGCCAGCAGCCAAAGCCCGATCCTAGCGGGAGGAACAGATACGCAGTATTTT. As protein: CASSQSPILAGGTDTQYF.

The chain has TRBV18 and TRBJ2-3; TRBD2 matches 8 bases. The CDR3 extends over 16 amino acids. V trimming: 3 bases; J trimming: 3 bases; junction bases outside the gene matches: 8. Germline CDR1 is KGHSH and CDR2 is LQKENI. CDR3 loop: CASSPPGLGKTDTQYF. The CDR3 DNA reads TGTGCCAGCTCACCGCCGGGACTAGGGAAGACAGATACGCAGTATTTT.

The chain uses TRBV11-2 and TRBJ2-3, with 11 nucleotides matching TRBD1. The CDR3 length is 16 residues. Germline V CDR1 and CDR2: SGHAT, FQNNGV. V lost 4 bases and J lost 2; bases outside the gene matches: 5. The CDR3 DNA follows: TGTGCCAGCAGCTCGGACAGGGGGCTCAACACAGATACGCAGTATTTT. Translated, it gives CASSSDRGLNTDTQYF.

The rearrangement joins TRBV7-6 to TRBJ1-5; TRBD1 is a possible D gene (6 bases). V lost 5 bases and J 6 bases, leaving 14 bases between the germline ends. From germline, CDR1 is SGHVS and CDR2 FNYEAQ. There are 14 residues in the CDR3. CDR3 protein: CASSHLQGGQPQHF. The CDR3, as DNA: TGTGCCAGCAGCCACCTACAGGGTGGTCAGCCCCAGCATTTT.

This clonotype appeared many times. This chain uses TRBV7-6 with TRBJ2-7; TRBD2 agrees at 9 bases. There are 18 residues in the CDR3. The V and J ends lost 3 bases and 2 bases, in that order; junction bases with no gene match: 14. Germline-derived CDR1 and CDR2 are SGHVS and FNYEAQ. CDR3 DNA: TGTGCCAGCAGCTTTTGGGCTAGGCGGGAGGGCCCGACCTACGAGCAGTACTTC. It encodes CASSFWARREGPTYEQYF.

This clonotype appeared many times. The chain couples TRBV5-1 to TRBJ1-1; D is undetermined. V lost 3 bases and J lost 6, with 12 bases in between. Germline V gene lookup returns CDR1 SGHRS and CDR2 YFSETQ. The CDR3 runs 13 residues. This chain's CDR3 is CASSSQREPEAFF. The CDR3 DNA follows: TGCGCCAGCAGCTCCCAGAGGGAACCTGAAGCTTTCTTT.

A few counts support this clonotype. This chain connects TRBV3-1 to TRBJ2-3; D is ambiguous. The CDR3 loop spans 16 amino acids. Trimming shortened V by 0 bases and J by 2 bases, and 12 bases separated the two germline ends. Germline lookup yields CDR1 LGHDT and CDR2 YNNKEL (reference sequence). The CDR3 loop is CASSQDREWDTDTQYF. For the CDR3, the DNA is TGTGCCAGCAGCCAAGATAGGGAATGGGACACAGATACGCAGTATTTT.

This clonotype was recorded many times. This chain joins TRBV27 and TRBJ1-1; D ambiguous. The CDR3 is 15 residues long. Trimming removed 1 base from V and 1 base from J, with 10 bases in between. In germline, CDR1 is MNHEY, CDR2 SMNVEV (reference sequence). The CDR3 here is CASSLYSSSNTEAFF. CDR3 nucleotides: TGTGCCAGCAGTTTATACAGCAGTTCGAACACTGAAGCTTTCTTT.

This clonotype has only a few counts. This chain joins TRBV30 and TRBJ2-2; D is uncertain. CDR3 length: 13 amino acids. From germline, CDR1 is GTSNPN and CDR2 SVGIG (reference sequence). Trimming took 0 bases from V and 8 from J, leaving 10 bases between them. The DNA for the CDR3 is TGTGCCTGGAGTGTGACATTTGGAGGGGAGCTGTTTTTT. Its protein product is CAWSVTFGGELFF.

In this sample, this clonotype turned up many times. This chain joins TRBV19 and TRBJ2-5; D possibly corresponds to TRBD2 (5 bases). The CDR3 consists of 15 residues. V lost 6 bases to trimming and J lost 2 bases, with 16 bases between them. CDR1 is LNHDA and CDR2 is SQIVND in the germline V gene (reference sequence). The CDR3 DNA follows: TGTGCCAGTAGCAACCCCCTAGCTCCTCAAGAGACCCAGTACTTC. It yields the protein CASSNPLAPQETQYF. The whole variable domain, filled in from reference TRBV19 and TRBJ2-5, reads DGGITQSPKYLFRKEGQNVTLSCEQNLNHDAMYWYRQDPGQGLRLIYYSQIVNDFQKGDIAEGYSVSREKKESFPLTVTSAQKNPTAFYLCASSNPLAPQETQYFGPGTRLLVL.

To note about this clonotype: A much larger clonotype is one base distant, so this may be a read error. V gene TRBV28 combines with J gene TRBJ1-2, with D uncertain. The CDR3 covers 14 residues. CDR1 MDHEN and CDR2 SYDVKM come from the germline V gene. The CDR3 region is CAGSRRSKADGYTF. The DNA of the CDR3 is TGTGCCGGCAGTAGACGGTCCAAGGCCGATGGCTACACCTTC.

In this sample, this clonotype turned up a few times. The gene calls are TRBV12-3 or TRBV12-4 and TRBJ2-1; D is perhaps TRBD2 (5 bases). V was cut by 1 base and J by 9 bases, with 19 bases left in between. The length of the CDR3 is 16 residues. The CDR3 DNA is TGTGCCAGCAGTTTAGATTCCGGACCGCAGGCGGGTGAGCAGTTCTTC. This gives the protein CASSLDSGPQAGEQFF.

There are many counts of this clonotype. One junction end disagrees with the germline gene, perhaps due to a read error. The V gene is TRBV29-1, the J gene TRBJ2-7, with TRBD1 matching over 7 bases. Germline CDR1 SQVTM, CDR2 ANQGSEA. The CDR3 has 13 residues. The CDR3 reads CSVKEGAKYEQYF. CDR3 bases: TGCAGCGTTAAAGAGGGGGCAAAGTACGAGCAGTACTTC.

The table lists this clonotype with many counts. The J gene is TRBJ2-7, the V gene TRBV12-3 or TRBV12-4; D call uncertain. V lost 6 bases, J lost 4 bases, and 16 bases lay in between. CDR3 size: 14 residues. CDR3: CASRPNSGQYEQYF. The CDR3 region has the DNA TGTGCCAGCAGACCAAACTCCGGGCAGTACGAGCAGTACTTC.